These 9 T cell receptor beta chains were sequenced from one sample in a study of shared clonotypes between healthy human individuals. TCRdb keeps only in-frame clones here, not all; method: immunoSEQ multiplex PCR. The sample includes about 1 million clones, about 70% of them seen just once. The sample was memory CD4+ T cells sorted from blood. Documented subset: CD45RA-negative fraction. These receptors all come from a man between 18 and 35 years old in good health.

The chain links TRBV11-3 to TRBJ2-2, with D hard to call. This CDR3 contains 19 residues. Trimming left V 1 base short and J 4 bases short, with 22 bases between. Germline CDR1 SGHNT, CDR2 YENEEA. This chain's CDR3 is CASSLGPRQAAKGTGELFF. In nucleotides, the CDR3 is TGTGCCAGCAGCTTAGGTCCTCGGCAGGCGGCTAAGGGCACCGGGGAGCTGTTTTTT.

V usage is TRBV11-3 and J usage is TRBJ2-1, with 8 bases identical to TRBD2. Germline V gene lookup returns CDR1 SGHNT and CDR2 YENEEA. The CDR3 extends over 15 amino acids. With V trimmed by 5 bases and J by 6 bases, 9 bases remained unmatched. The CDR3 DNA reads TGTGCCAGCAGCCCTCGAGCGGGAGTGGGCAATGAGCAGTTCTTC. Its translation is CASSPRAGVGNEQFF.

Notes on this clone: Other DNA sequences from this sample encode an identical CDR3 as well. V gene TRBV5-1 combines with J gene TRBJ2-7, with 7 bases identical to TRBD2. The CDR3 runs 14 residues. Per germline, CDR1 SGHRS and CDR2 YFSETQ. V dropped 1 base and J dropped 2; count of bases not matched to a gene: 3. The CDR3 loop reads CASSLTGGTYEQYF. In nucleotides, the CDR3 is TGCGCCAGCAGCTTGACCGGGGGGACCTACGAGCAGTACTTC.

V and J are TRBV4-3 and TRBJ1-5; D is uncertain. CDR1 LGHNA and CDR2 YSLEER come from the germline V gene. The length of the CDR3 is 16 residues. V lost 0 bases, J lost 0 bases, and 9 bases lay in between. In DNA form, the CDR3 reads TGCGCCAGCAGCCAAGAATGGGGATATAGCAATCAGCCCCAGCATTTT. It translates to CASSQEWGYSNQPQHF.

V usage is TRBV4-1 and J usage is TRBJ1-2; TRBD1 agrees at 8 bases. CDR1 and CDR2 from the germline V gene are MGHRA and YSYEKL. J lost 5 bases, V lost 1 base, and 0 bases had no gene match. The CDR3 has 13 residues. The CDR3: CASSQGTGYGYTF. CDR3 sequence (DNA): TGCGCCAGCAGCCAAGGGACAGGGTATGGCTACACCTTC.

The rearrangement links TRBV27 to TRBJ1-2; 11 positions match TRBD1. J gave up 4 bases and V 6 bases, and 7 bases lay outside the gene matches. Germline lookup yields CDR1 MNHEY and CDR2 SMNVEV (reference sequence). The CDR3 is made up of 15 amino acids. The CDR3 is CASRDRGLVPYGYTF. CDR3 nucleotide sequence: TGTGCCAGCAGGGACAGGGGGCTAGTCCCCTATGGCTACACCTTC.

This clone was counted only a few times. Other DNA sequences in the sample encode the same CDR3. The chain recombines TRBV5-1 with TRBJ1-3; D is undetermined. The CDR3 is made up of 14 amino acids. CDR1 and CDR2 from the germline V gene are SGHRS and YFSETQ. V shed 0 bases and J shed 0 bases, with 4 bases lying between them. This CDR3 reads CASSLGDSGNTIYF. The DNA of the CDR3 is TGCGCCAGCAGCTTGGGTGACTCTGGAAACACCATATATTTT.

The gene calls are TRBV4-1 and TRBJ2-7; the match to TRBD2 covers 14 bases. The CDR3 totals 16 residues. The germline V gene encodes CDR1 MGHRA and CDR2 YSYEKL. The V gene end was trimmed by 0 bases and the J gene end by 6 bases; junction bases not matched to a gene: 4. The CDR3 DNA follows: TGCGCCAGCAGCCAAGATCCGGGACTAGCGGGAGTCGAGCAGTACTTC. As protein: CASSQDPGLAGVEQYF.

This clone was counted ten times or more. This chain uses TRBV2 with TRBJ1-5, with D perhaps TRBD1 (6 bases). Trimming shortened V by 0 bases and J by 8 bases, and 14 bases separated the two germline ends. Per the germline V gene, CDR1 is SNHLY and CDR2 is FYNNEI. CDR3 length equals 15 residues. CDR3 amino acids: CASSEAGGAGKPQHF. DNA of the CDR3: TGTGCCAGCAGTGAAGCTGGGGGGGCTGGGAAGCCCCAGCATTTT. The full variable domain, in which reference TRBV2 and TRBJ1-5 provide the parts outside the CDR3, is EPEVTQTPSHQVTQMGQEVILRCVPISNHLYFYWYRQILGQKVEFLVSFYNNEISEKSEIFDDQFSVERPDGSNFTLKIRSTKLEDSAMYFCASSEAGGAGKPQHFGDGTRLSIL.